The TCR beta chain under discussion was sequenced for a study of blood T cell repertoires in COVID-19. At the level of the study: Collection of acute and convalescent COVID-19 samples took place in the United States, Italy and Spain. Sources were T cells, B-cell-depleted T cells, or PBMCs; the material itself was cDNA or gDNA.

In the original workflow: Amplification of reference gene primers was used by the study to estimate nucleated cell counts. This table comes from immunoSEQ multiplex PCR, and its TCRdb copy is limited to in-frame clones, with some not included. For V, J and clone size, that table is used; D and trimming come from the DNA. The table records some 66,000 clones, approximately 82% of them present only once. There are 15 residues in the CDR3. CDR1 is GTSNPN, CDR2 SVGIG, per germline (reference sequence). J lost 7 bases, V lost 5 bases, and 12 bases had no gene match. This sequence joins TRBV30 and TRBJ2-1; 9 bases match TRBD1. Sequenced: peripheral blood. The source of this sequence is a man in his 60s with acute or convalescent COVID-19. CDR3 sequence: CAWSESGQGRNEQFF. The CDR3 DNA sequence: TGTGCCTGGTCCGAGTCGGGACAGGGTAGGAATGAGCAGTTCTTC.